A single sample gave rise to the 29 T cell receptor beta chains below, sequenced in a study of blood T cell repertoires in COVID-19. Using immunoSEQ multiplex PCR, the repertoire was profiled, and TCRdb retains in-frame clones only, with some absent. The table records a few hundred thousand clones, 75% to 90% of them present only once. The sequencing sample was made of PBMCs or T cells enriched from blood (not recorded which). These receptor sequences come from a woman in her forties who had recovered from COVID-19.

CDR3 in amino acids: CASSETGMEAFF. The CDR3 DNA sequence: TGTGCCAGCAGTGAAACGGGAATGGAAGCTTTCTTT. The chain links TRBV2 to TRBJ1-1; D remains unclear. Germline V gene data show CDR1 as SNHLY and CDR2 as FYNNEI. The CDR3 extends over 12 amino acids. The V and J ends lost 2 bases and 8 bases respectively, with 9 bases between them.

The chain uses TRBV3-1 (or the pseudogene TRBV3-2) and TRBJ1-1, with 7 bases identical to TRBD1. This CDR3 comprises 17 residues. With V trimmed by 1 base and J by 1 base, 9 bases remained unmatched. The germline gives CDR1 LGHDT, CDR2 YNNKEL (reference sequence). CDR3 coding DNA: TGTGCCAGCAGCCAAGGGGTCGGGACAGCAAAGAACACTGAAGCTTTCTTT. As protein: CASSQGVGTAKNTEAFF.

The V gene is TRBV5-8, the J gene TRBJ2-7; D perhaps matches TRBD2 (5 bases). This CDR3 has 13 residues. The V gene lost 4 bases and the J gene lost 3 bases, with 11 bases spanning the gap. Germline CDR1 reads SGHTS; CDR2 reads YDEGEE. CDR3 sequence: CASSVGRGYEQYF. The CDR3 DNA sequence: TGTGCCAGCAGCGTGGGCCGGGGCTACGAGCAGTACTTC. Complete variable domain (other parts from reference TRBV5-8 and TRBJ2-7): EAGVTQSPTHLIKTRGQQATLRCSPISGHTSVYWYQQALGLGLQFLLWYDEGEERNRGNFPPRFSGRQFPNYSSELNVNALELEDSALYLCASSVGRGYEQYFGPGTRLTVT.

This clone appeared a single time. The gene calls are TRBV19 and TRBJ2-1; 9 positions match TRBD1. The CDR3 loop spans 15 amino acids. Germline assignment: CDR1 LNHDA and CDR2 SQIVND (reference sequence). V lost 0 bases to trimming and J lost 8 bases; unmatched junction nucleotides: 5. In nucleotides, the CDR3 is TGTGCCAGTAGTATAGAGGGACAGGGAGGGGATGAGCAGTTCTTC. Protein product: CASSIEGQGGDEQFF.

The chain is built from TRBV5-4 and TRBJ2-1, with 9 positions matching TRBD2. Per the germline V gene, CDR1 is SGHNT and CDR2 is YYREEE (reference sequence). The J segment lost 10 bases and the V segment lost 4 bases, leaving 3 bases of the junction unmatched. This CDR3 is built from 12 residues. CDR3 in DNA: TGTGCCAGCAGCGGAGGACTAGCGGAGCAGTTCTTC. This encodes CASSGGLAEQFF.

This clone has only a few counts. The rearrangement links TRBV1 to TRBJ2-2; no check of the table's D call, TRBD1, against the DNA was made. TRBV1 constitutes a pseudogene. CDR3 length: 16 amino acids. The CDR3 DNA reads TGCACCAGCAGCCATAGACAGGGGATCTTGGCCGGGGAGCTGTTTTTT. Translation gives CTSSHRQGILAGELFF.

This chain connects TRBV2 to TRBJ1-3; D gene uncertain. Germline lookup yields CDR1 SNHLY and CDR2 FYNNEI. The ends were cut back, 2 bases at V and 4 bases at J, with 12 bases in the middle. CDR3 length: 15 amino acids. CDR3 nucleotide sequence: TGTGCCAGCAGTGAACAGAGGGCGGGAGGAAACACCATATATTTT. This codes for CASSEQRAGGNTIYF.

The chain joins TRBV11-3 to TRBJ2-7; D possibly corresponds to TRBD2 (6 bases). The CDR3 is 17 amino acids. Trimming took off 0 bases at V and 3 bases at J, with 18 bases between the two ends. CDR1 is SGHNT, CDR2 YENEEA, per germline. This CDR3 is CASSLDRGRRPNYEQYF. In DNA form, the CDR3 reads TGTGCCAGCAGCTTAGATCGTGGGAGGCGGCCAAACTACGAGCAGTACTTC.

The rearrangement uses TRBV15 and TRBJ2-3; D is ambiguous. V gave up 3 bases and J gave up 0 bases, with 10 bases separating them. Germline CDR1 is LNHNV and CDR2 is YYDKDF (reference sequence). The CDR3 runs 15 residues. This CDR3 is CATSSPLYSTDTQYF. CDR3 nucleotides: TGTGCCACCAGCAGCCCCCTCTATAGCACAGATACGCAGTATTTT.

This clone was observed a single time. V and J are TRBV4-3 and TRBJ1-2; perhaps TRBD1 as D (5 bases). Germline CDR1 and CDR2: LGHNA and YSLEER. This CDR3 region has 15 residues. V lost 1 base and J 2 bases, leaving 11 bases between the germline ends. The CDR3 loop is CASSQVVGGNYGYTF. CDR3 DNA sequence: TGCGCCAGCAGCCAAGTGGTTGGGGGGAACTATGGCTACACCTTC.

The CDR3 DNA sequence: TGTGCCAGCAGCCCCGGGACAGGGGGTTACAATGAGCAGTTCTTC. Its translation: CASSPGTGGYNEQFF. This chain uses TRBV6-2 or TRBV6-3 with TRBJ2-1; TRBD1 matches at 11 bases. Germline V CDR1 and CDR2: MNHEY, SVGEGT. This CDR3 contains 15 residues. V shed 6 bases and J 4 bases; nucleotides not matched to a gene: 5.

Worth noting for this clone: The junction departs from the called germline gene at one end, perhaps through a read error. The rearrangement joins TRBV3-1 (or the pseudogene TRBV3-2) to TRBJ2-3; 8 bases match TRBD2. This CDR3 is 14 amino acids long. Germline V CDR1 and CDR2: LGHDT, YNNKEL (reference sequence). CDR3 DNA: TGTGCCAGCAGCCAATTTCCCGTCGGACTAGCCCTCGTTTTT. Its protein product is CASSQFPVGLALVF.

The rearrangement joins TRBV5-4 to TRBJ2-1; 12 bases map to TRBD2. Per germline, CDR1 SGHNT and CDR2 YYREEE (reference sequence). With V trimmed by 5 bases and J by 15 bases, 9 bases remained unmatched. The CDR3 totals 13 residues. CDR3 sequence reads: CASSFPGLAGSFF. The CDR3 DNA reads TGTGCCAGCAGTTTTCCTGGACTAGCGGGGTCGTTCTTC.

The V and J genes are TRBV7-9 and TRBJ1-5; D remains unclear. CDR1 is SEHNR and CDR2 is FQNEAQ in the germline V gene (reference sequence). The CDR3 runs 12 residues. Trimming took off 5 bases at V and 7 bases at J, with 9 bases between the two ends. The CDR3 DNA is TGTGCCAGCAGCCGTGGAGAACAGCCCCAGCATTTT. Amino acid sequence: CASSRGEQPQHF.

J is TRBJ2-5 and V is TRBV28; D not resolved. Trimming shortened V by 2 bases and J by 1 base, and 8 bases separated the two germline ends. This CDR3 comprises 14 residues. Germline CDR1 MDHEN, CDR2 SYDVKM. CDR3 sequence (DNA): TGTGCCAGCAGTTTAGGGCCCCGCCAAGAGACCCAGTACTTC. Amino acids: CASSLGPRQETQYF. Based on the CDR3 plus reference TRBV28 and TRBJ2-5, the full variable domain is DVKVTQSSRYLVKRTGEKVFLECVQDMDHENMFWYRQDPGLGLRLIYFSYDVKMKEKGDIPEGYSVSREKKERFSLILESASTNQTSMYLCASSLGPRQETQYFGPGTRLLVL.

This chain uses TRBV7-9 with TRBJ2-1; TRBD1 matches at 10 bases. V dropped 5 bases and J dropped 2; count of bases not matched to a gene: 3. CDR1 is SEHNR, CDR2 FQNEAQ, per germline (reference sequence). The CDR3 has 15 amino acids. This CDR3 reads CASSRGQGTYNEQFF. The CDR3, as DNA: TGTGCCAGCAGCCGGGGACAGGGGACCTACAATGAGCAGTTCTTC.

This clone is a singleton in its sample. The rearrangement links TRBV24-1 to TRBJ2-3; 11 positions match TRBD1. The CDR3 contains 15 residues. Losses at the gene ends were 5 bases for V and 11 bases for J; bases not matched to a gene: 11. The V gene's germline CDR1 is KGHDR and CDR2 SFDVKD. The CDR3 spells CATSVTGQGASVQYF. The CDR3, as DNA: TGTGCCACCAGTGTGACAGGACAGGGGGCATCGGTGCAGTATTTT.

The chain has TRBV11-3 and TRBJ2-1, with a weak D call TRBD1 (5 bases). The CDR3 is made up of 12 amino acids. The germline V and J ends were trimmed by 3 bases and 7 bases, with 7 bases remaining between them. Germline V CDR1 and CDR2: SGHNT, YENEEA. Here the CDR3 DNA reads TGTGCCAGCAGCTTGCGACAGAATGAGCAGTTCTTC. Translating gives CASSLRQNEQFF.

CDR3 amino acids: CASSQDGGHASSYEQYF. The CDR3 DNA reads as TGCGCCAGCAGCCAAGATGGTGGACACGCGAGCTCCTACGAGCAGTACTTC. V is TRBV4-1 and J is TRBJ2-7; perhaps TRBD1 as D (5 bases). The germline V gene has CDR1 MGHRA and CDR2 YSYEKL. CDR3 length equals 17 residues. Trimming removed 0 bases at V and 0 bases at J, with 15 bases between.

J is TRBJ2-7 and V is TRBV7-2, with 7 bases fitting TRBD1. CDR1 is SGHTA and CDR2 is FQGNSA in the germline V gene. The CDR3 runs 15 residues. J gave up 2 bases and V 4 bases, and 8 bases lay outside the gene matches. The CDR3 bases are TGTGCCAGCAGCTCCCCCCCGGGACAGACCTACGAGCAGTACTTC. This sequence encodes CASSSPPGQTYEQYF.

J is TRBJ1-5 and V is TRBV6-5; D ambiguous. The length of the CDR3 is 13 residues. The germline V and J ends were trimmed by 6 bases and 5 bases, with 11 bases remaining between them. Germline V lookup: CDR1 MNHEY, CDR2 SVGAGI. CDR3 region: CASRTSPYQPQHF. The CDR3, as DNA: TGTGCCAGCAGGACATCGCCCTATCAGCCCCAGCATTTT.

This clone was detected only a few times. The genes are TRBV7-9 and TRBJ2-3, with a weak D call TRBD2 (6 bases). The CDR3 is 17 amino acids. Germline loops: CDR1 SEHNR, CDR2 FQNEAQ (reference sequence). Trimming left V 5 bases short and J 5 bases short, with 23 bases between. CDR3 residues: CASSARNLANTGDTQYF. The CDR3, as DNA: TGTGCCAGCAGCGCCCGCAACCTAGCGAACACCGGAGATACGCAGTATTTT.

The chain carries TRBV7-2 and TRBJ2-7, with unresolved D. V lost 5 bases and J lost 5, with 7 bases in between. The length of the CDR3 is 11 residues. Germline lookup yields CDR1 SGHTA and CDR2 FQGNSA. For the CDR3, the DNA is TGTGCCAGCAGCCCCGCGGACGAGCAGTACTTC. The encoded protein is CASSPADEQYF.

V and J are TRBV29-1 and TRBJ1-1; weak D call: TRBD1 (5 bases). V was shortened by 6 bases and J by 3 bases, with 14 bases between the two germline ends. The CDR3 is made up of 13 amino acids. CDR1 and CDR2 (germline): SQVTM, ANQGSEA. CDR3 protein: CSVTAWGDTEAFF. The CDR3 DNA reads TGCAGCGTCACAGCCTGGGGGGACACTGAAGCTTTCTTT.

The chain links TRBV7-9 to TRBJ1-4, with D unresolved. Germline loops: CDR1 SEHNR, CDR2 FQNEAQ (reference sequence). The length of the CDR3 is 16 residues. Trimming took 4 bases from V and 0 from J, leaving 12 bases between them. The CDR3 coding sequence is TGTGCCAGCAGCTCCTTTCCGACACCAACTAATGAAAAACTGTTTTTT. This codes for CASSSFPTPTNEKLFF.

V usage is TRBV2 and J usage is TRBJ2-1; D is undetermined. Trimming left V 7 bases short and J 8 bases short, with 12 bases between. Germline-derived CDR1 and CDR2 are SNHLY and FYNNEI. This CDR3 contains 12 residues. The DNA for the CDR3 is TGTGCCAGCAATACCCATGCGGATGAGCAGTTCTTC. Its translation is CASNTHADEQFF.

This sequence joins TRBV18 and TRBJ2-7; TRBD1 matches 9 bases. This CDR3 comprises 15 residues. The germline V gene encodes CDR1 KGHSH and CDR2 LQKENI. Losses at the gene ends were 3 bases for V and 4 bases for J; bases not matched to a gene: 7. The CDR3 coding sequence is TGTGCCAGCTCACCGGGACAGGGAAGGGGGTACGAGCAGTACTTC. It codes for CASSPGQGRGYEQYF.

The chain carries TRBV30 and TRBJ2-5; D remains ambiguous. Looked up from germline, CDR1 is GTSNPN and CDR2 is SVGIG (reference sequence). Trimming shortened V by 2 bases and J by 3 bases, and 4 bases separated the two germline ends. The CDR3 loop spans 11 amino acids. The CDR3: CAWSPKETQYF. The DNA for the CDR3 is TGTGCCTGGAGTCCAAAAGAGACCCAGTACTTC.

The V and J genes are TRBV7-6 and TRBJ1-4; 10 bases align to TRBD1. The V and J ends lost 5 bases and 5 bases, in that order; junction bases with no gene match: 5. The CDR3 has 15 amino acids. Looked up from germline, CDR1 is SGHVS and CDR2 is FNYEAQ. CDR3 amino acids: CASSQPGQGNEKLFF. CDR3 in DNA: TGTGCCAGCAGCCAGCCGGGACAGGGGAATGAAAAACTGTTTTTT.